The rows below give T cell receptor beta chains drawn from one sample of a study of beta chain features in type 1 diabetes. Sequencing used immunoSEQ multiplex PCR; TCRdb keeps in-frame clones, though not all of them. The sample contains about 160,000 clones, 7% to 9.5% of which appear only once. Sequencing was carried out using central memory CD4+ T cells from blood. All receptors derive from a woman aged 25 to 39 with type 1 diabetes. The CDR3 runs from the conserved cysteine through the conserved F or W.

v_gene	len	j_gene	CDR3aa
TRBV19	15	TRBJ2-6	CASSIEGSGANVLTF
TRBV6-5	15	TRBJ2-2	CASRWTGGNTGELFF
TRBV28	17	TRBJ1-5	CASNPGKGHNSNQPQHF
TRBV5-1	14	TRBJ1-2	CASSLVPSNYGYTF
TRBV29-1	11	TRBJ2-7	CSVMLFYEQYF
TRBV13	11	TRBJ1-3	CASSTGNTIYF
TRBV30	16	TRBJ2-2	CAWIRAGTANTGELFF
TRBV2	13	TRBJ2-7	CASSGLQAYEQYF
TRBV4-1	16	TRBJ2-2	CASRIHGTGITGELFF
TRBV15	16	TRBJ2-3	CATSAGTDLLTDTQYF
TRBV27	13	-	CASSSQGVGEQYF
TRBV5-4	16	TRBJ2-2	CASSFLDSRRIGELFF
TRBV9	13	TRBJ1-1	CASSDIGTGEAFF
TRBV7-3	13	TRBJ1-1	CASSLNRNTEAFF
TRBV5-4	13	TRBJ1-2	CASSSQGRDGYTF
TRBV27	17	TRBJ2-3	CASSFFGTALSTDTQYF
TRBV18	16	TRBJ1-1	CASSPFRGQGNTEAFF
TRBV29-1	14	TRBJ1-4	CSVHIGTGGEKLFF
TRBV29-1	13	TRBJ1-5	CSVNGGLGQPQHF
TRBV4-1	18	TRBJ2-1	CASSQGSGRAGGYNEQFF
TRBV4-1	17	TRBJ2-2	CASQRGSGQGNTGELFF
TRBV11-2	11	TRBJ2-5	CASSLSETQYF
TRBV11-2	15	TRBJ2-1	CASSLIFLPENEQFF
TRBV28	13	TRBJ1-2	CASVINREYGYTF
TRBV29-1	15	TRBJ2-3	CSVWTSGPSTDTQYF
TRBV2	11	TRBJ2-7	CASTYSYEQYF
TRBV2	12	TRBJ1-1	CASSVEVAEAFF
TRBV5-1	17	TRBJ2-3	CASSYTPGTRNTDTQYF
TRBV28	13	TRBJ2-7	CASSLRDTSKQGF
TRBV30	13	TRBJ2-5	CALALAGVGTQYF
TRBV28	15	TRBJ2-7	CASSRRQGVTYEQYF
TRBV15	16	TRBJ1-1	CATSRDEGHVNTEAFF
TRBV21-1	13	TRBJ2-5	CASSRQPEWTQYF
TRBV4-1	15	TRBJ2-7	CASSLSGTAPYEQYF
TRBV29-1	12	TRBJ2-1	CSVAQTQGEQFF
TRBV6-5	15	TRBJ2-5	CASSYPSGGIETQYF
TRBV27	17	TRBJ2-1	CASSSAPSGETYNEQFF
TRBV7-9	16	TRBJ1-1	CASSLGRVNVNTEAFF
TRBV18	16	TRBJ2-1	CASSPRTGSSYNEQFF
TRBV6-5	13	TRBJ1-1	CASTQKRGTEAFF
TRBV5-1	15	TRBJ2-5	CASSLQTGLGETQYF
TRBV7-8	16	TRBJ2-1	CASSLRGSGSGNEQFF